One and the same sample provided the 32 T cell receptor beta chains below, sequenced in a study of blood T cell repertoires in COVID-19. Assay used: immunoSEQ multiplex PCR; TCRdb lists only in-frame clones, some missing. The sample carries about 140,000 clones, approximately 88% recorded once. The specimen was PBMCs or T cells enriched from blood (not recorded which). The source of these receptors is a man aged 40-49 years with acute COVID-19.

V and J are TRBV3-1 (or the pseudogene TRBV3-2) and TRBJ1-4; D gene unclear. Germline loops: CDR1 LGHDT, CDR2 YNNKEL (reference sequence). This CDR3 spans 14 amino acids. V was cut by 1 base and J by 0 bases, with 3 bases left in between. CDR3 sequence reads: CASSQGATNEKLFF. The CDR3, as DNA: TGTGCCAGCAGCCAAGGCGCAACTAATGAAAAACTGTTTTTT.

In DNA, the CDR3 is TGTGCCATCAGTGCTCCCCACCCCTCGAGGAATTCACCCCTCCACTTT. Protein sequence: CAISAPHPSRNSPLHF. This sequence joins TRBV10-3 and TRBJ1-6; D is ambiguous. Germline V gene data show CDR1 as ENHRY and CDR2 as SYGVKD. V lost 4 bases to trimming and J lost 7 bases, with 17 bases between them. The CDR3 runs to 16 residues.

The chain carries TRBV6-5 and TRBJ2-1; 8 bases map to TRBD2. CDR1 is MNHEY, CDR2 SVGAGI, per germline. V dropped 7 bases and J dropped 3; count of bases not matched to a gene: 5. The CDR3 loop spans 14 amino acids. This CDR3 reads CASTGGAHYNEQFF. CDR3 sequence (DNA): TGTGCCAGCACGGGGGGGGCACACTACAATGAGCAGTTCTTC.

Written as DNA, the CDR3 is TGTGCCAGCAGCGTAGGAGGGAGCTATGGCTACACCTTC. The encoded protein is CASSVGGSYGYTF. This chain connects TRBV9 to TRBJ1-2; D is unclear. Germline CDR1 and CDR2: SGDLS and YYNGEE. Trimming pared 0 bases from V and 4 bases from J, leaving 7 bases between. The CDR3 is 13 amino acids.

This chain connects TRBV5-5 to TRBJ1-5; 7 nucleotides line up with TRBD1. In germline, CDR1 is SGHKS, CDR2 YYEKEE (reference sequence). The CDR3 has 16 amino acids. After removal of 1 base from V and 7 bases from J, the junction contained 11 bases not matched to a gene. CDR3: CASSLNPEGARQPQHF. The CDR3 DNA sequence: TGTGCCAGCAGCTTGAACCCAGAGGGGGCCCGGCAGCCCCAGCATTTT.

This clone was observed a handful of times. The CDR3 DNA reads as TGCGCCAGCAGCCAGGCCGAATGGGGGGATAGTGAAAAACTGTTTTTT. This codes for CASSQAEWGDSEKLFF. The chain joins TRBV4-1 to TRBJ1-4, with a weak D call TRBD1 (5 bases). Per the germline V gene, CDR1 is MGHRA and CDR2 is YSYEKL. This CDR3 has 16 amino acids. V was trimmed by 3 bases and J by 7 bases, leaving 18 bases between them.

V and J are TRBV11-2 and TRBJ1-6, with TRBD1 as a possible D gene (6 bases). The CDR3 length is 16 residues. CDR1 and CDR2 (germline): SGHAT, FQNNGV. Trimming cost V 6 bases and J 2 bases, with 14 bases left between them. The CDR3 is CASRLRSGAYNSPLHF. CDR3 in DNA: TGTGCCAGCAGACTTAGATCAGGGGCCTATAATTCACCCCTCCACTTT. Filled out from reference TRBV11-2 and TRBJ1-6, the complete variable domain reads EAGVAQSPRYKIIEKRQSVAFWCNPISGHATLYWYQQILGQGPKLLIQFQNNGVVDDSQLPKDRFSAERLKGVDSTLKIQPAKLEDSAVYLCASRLRSGAYNSPLHFGNGTRLTVT.

DNA for the CDR3: TGCGCCAGCAGCTCAGGGGGAGCTAACTATGGCTACACCTTC. Translation gives CASSSGGANYGYTF. The chain couples TRBV5-1 to TRBJ1-2; TRBD1 aligns across 7 bases. The CDR3 loop spans 14 amino acids. The trim removed 3 bases at V and 0 bases at J, leaving 2 bases unmatched. The V gene's germline CDR1 is SGHRS and CDR2 YFSETQ.

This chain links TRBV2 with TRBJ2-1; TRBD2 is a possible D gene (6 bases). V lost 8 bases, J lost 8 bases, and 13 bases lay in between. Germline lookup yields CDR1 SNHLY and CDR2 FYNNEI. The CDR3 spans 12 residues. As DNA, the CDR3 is TGTGCCAGCCGGAGGGTAAGGGATGAGCAGTTCTTC. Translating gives CASRRVRDEQFF.

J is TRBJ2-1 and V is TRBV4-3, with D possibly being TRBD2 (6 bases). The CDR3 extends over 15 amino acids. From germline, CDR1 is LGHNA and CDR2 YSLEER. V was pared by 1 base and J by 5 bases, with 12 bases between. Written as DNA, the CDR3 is TGCGCCAGCAGCCAAGGAAACGGGGGTCACAATGAGCAGTTCTTC. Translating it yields CASSQGNGGHNEQFF.

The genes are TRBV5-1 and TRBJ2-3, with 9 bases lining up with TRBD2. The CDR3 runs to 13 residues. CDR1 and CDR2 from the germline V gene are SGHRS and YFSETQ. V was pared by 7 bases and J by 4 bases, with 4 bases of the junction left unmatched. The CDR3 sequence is CASGASGADTQYF. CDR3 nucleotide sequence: TGCGCCAGCGGGGCTAGCGGGGCAGATACGCAGTATTTT.

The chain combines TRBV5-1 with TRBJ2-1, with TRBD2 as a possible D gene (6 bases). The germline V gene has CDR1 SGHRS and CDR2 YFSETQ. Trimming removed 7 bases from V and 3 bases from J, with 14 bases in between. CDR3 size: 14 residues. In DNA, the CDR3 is TGCGCCAGCTCCCGGGGGACGGACTACAATGAGCAGTTCTTC. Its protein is CASSRGTDYNEQFF. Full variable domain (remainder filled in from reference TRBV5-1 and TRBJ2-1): KAGVTQTPRYLIKTRGQQVTLSCSPISGHRSVSWYQQTPGQGLQFLFEYFSETQRNKGNFPGRFSGRQFSNSRSEMNVSTLELGDSALYLCASSRGTDYNEQFFGPGTRLTVL.

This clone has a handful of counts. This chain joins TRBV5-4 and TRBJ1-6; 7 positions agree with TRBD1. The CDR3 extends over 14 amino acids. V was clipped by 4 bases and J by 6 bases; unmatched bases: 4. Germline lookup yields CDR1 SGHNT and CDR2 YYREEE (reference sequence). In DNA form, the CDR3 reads TGTGCCAGCAGCGGTACAGGGGTTAATTCACCCCTCCACTTT. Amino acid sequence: CASSGTGVNSPLHF.

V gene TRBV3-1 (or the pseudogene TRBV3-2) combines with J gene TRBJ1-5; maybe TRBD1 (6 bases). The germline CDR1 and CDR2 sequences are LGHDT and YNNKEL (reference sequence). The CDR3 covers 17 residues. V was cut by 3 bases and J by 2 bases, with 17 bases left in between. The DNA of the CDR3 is TGTGCCAGCAGCCAGGGCACAGGGAGGGGAGGCAATCAGCCCCAGCATTTT. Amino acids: CASSQGTGRGGNQPQHF.

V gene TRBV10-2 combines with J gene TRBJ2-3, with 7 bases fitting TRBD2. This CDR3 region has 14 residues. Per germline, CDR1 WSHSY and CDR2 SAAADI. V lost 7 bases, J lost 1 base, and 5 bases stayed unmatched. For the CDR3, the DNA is TGCGCCAGCACCACGGGAGGACGCACAGATACGCAGTATTTT. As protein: CASTTGGRTDTQYF.

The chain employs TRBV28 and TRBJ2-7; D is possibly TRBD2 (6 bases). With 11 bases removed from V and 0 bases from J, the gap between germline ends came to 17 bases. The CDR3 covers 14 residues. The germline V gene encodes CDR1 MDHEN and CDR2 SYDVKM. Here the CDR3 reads CASGATGGSYEQYF. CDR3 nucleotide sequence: TGTGCCTCAGGCGCCACCGGGGGCTCCTACGAGCAGTACTTC. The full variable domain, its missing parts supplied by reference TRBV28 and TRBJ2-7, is DVKVTQSSRYLVKRTGEKVFLECVQDMDHENMFWYRQDPGLGLRLIYFSYDVKMKEKGDIPEGYSVSREKKERFSLILESASTNQTSMYLCASGATGGSYEQYFGPGTRLTVT.

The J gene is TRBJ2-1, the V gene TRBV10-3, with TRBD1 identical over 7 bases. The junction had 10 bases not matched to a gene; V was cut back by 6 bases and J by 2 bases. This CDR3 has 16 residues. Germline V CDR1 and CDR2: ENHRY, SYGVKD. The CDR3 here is CAISDRDRNTYNEQFF. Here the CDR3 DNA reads TGTGCCATCAGCGACCGGGACAGAAATACCTACAATGAGCAGTTCTTC.

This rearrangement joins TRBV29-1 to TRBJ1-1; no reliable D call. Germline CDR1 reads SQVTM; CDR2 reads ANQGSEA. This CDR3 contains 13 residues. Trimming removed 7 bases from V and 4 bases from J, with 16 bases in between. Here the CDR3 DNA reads TGCAGCGCGCCTCAAGGCGGCGGCACTGAAGCTTTCTTT. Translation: CSAPQGGGTEAFF. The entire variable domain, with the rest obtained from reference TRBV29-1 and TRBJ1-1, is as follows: SAVISQKPSRDICQRGTSLTIQCQVDSQVTMMFWYRQQPGQSLTLIATANQGSEATYESGFVIDKFPISRPNLTFSTLTVSNMSPEDSSIYLCSAPQGGGTEAFFGQGTRLTVV.

The CDR3 nucleotides are TGTGCCAGCAGCTCTCCGGACAGGGGAAGCGAGCAGTACTTC. Its translation is CASSSPDRGSEQYF. The V and J genes are TRBV7-2 and TRBJ2-7; 9 nucleotides match TRBD1. This CDR3 comprises 14 residues. Germline assignment: CDR1 SGHTA and CDR2 FQGNSA. J was trimmed by 6 bases and V by 4 bases; bases with no gene match: 7.

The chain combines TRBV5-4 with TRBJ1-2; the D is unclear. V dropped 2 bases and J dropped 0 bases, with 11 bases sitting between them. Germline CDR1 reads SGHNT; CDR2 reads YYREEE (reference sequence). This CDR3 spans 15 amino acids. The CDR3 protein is CASSFRPGANYGYTF. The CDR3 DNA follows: TGTGCCAGCAGCTTTCGTCCTGGAGCTAACTATGGCTACACCTTC.

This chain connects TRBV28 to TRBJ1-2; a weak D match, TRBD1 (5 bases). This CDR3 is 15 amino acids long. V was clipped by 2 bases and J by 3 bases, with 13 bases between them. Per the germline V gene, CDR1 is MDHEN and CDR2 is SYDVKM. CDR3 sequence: CASSLRRGVDYGYTF. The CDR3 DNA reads TGTGCCAGCAGTTTACGCCGGGGGGTCGACTATGGCTACACCTTC.

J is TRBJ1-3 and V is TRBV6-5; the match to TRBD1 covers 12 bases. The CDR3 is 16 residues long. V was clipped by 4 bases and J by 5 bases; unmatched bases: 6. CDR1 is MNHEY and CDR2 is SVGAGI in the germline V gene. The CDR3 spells CASSLLGTGGRNTIYF. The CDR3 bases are TGTGCCAGCAGTTTACTCGGGACAGGGGGCCGAAACACCATATATTTT.

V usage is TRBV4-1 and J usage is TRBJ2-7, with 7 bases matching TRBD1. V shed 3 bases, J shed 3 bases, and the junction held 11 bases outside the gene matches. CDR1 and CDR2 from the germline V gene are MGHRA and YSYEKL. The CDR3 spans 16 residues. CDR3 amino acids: CASSQEDRRNLYEQYF. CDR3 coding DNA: TGCGCCAGCAGCCAGGAGGACAGGCGAAACCTCTACGAGCAGTACTTC.

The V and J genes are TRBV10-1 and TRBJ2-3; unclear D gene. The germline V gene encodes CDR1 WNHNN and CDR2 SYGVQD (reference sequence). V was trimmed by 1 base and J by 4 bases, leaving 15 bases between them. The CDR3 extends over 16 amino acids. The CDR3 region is CASSEWASVVPDTQYF. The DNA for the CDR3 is TGCGCCAGCAGTGAGTGGGCCTCTGTTGTTCCAGATACGCAGTATTTT.

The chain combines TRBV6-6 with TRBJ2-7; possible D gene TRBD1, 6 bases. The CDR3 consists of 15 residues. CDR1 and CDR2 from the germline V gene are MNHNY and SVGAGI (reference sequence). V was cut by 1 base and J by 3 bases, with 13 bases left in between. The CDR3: CASSYYRVNFYEQYF. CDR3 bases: TGTGCCAGCAGTTACTACAGGGTAAACTTCTACGAGCAGTACTTC.

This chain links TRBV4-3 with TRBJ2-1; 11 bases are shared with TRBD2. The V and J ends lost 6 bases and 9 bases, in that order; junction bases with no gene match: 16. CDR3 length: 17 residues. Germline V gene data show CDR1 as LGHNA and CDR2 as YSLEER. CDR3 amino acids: CASSSGTSGGVDGEQFF. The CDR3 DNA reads TGCGCCAGCAGTTCCGGGACTAGCGGAGGGGTGGACGGTGAGCAGTTCTTC.

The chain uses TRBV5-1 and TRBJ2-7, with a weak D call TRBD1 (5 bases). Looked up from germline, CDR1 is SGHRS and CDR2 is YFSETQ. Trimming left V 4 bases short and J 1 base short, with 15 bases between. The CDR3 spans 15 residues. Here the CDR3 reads CASSHPDSLSYEQYF. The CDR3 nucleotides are TGCGCCAGCAGCCATCCCGACAGTCTTTCCTACGAGCAGTACTTC.

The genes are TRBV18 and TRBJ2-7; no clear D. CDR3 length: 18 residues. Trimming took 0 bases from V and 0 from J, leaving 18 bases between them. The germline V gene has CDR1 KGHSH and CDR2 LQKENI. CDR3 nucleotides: TGTGCCAGCTCACCACCTCTTCACAGCCGATACAGCTCCTACGAGCAGTACTTC. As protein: CASSPPLHSRYSSYEQYF. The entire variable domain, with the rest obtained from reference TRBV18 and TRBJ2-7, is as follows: NAGVMQNPRHLVRRRGQEARLRCSPMKGHSHVYWYRQLPEEGLKFMVYLQKENIIDESGMPKERFSAEFPKEGPSILRIQQVVRGDSAAYFCASSPPLHSRYSSYEQYFGPGTRLTVT.

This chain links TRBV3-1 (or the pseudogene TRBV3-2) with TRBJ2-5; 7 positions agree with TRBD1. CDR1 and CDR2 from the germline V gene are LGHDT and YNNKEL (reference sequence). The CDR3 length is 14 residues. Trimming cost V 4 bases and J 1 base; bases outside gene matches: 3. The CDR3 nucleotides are TGTGCCAGCAGCCCGGGACAGCTCCAAGAGACCCAGTACTTC. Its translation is CASSPGQLQETQYF.

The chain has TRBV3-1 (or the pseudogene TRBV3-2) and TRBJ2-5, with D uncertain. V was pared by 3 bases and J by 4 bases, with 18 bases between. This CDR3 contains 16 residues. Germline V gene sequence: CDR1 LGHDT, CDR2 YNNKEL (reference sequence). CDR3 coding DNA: TGTGCCAGCAGCCATAGTGCGAGACACCTCAGAGAGACCCAGTACTTC. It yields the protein CASSHSARHLRETQYF.

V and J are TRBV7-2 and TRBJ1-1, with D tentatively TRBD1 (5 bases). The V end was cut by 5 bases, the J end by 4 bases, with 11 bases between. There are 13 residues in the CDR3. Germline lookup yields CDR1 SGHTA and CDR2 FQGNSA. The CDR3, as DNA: TGTGCCAGCAGCAGGCAGGGTATCACTGAAGCTTTCTTT. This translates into CASSRQGITEAFF.

Here the CDR3 DNA reads TGTGCCTGGAGTCTCTGGGGAGGGGGCAATCAGCCCCAGCATTTT. Amino acid sequence: CAWSLWGGGNQPQHF. The chain joins TRBV30 to TRBJ1-5; D might be TRBD1 (5 bases). Germline lookup yields CDR1 GTSNPN and CDR2 SVGIG (reference sequence). CDR3 length: 15 amino acids. V gave up 2 bases and J gave up 2 bases, with 13 bases separating them. Drawing the rest from reference TRBV30 and TRBJ1-5, the complete variable domain is SQTIHQWPATLVQPVGSPLSLECTVEGTSNPNLYWYRQAAGRGLQLLFYSVGIGQISSEVPQNLSASRPQDRQFILSSKKLLLSDSGFYLCAWSLWGGGNQPQHFGDGTRLSIL.